This T cell receptor beta chain was identified during a study of early T cells in non-severe SARS-CoV-2 infection listed by TCRdb under 2021. Regarding the study in general: Bulk RNA from unsorted whole blood was used for TCR sequencing, so alpha and beta chains could not be paired. What the research found in general, with its limitations: VDJdb matching was skewed toward anti-spike CD8 responses, so virus-specific expansions were likely underestimated and private and CD4 specificities were missed.

The library was built by means of 5' RACE. Reads for this sample came from a NextSeq 500. To correct for sequencing error and PCR bias, the TCR library protocol tagged individual cDNA molecules with unique molecular identifiers. Both TCR alpha and beta chains were sequenced, and tight co-correlation was observed between alpha and beta sequence abundances in each sample. The original pipeline was this. V gene, J gene and CDR3 annotation of TCR sequences was performed with Decombinator V4. TCRs were defined as expanded if a significant change between any two time points was detected under a Poisson model with p below 0.0001. TCR abundances were normalised to the total number of TCRs sequenced in each sample and reported as counts per million. VDJdb, accessed on 1 November 2021, was searched for TCRs annotated for CMV, EBV and SARS-CoV-2, and TCRs annotated for more than one antigen were excluded. TCRdb's own reprocessing of the public reads used fastp at Q25 and MiXCR and kept productive beta chains. Rows are unified per CDR3 protein, each entry keeping the most common DNA and genes. TCRdb's processing, not the authors' own work, is the source of the V and J calls. This sample comprises tens of thousands of distinct CDR3 sequences, approximately 5.2% of them detected only once. The ten top clones hold approximately 3.5% of the sample.

This clonotype occurred many times. Its antigen is still unknown. No qualities accompany the bases; no much larger clone lies one base away. The study was a case-control design nested within a healthcare worker cohort in London, UK, with weekly nasopharyngeal swab PCR tests and blood sampling. Healthcare workers were enrolled in the week of the UK lockdown, from 23 to 31 March 2020, and were followed every week for up to roughly 16 weeks. The clonotype was recovered from an adult who was a healthcare worker with PCR-confirmed SARS-CoV-2 infection or an uninfected control (not recorded which). The material sequenced was whole blood.

Here is the DNA: TGTGCCAGCAGCCGAATGGGACTAGCGGACTTCTACAATGAGCAGTTCTTC. Translated, this gives CASSRMGLADFYNEQFF. This sequence uses TRBV14 and TRBJ2-1, and 11 junction bases match TRBD2. Including the terminal cysteine and phenylalanine, the CDR3 comprises 17 residues. Only the CDR3 portion is preserved as DNA: 51 bases, with reading frame beginning at the first base. The germline V gene gives CDR1 as SGHDN and CDR2 as FVKESK. Trimming leaves V shorter by 4 bases and J shorter by 3 bases, with the junction holding 8 bases beyond the gene matches. The variable domain in full, with residues beyond the CDR3 obtained from the reference TRBV14 and TRBJ2-1 genes, is EAGVTQFPSHSVIEKGQTVTLRCDPISGHDNLYWYRRVMGKEIKFLLHFVKESKQDESGMPNNRFLAERTGGTYSTLKVQPAELEDSGVYFCASSRMGLADFYNEQFFGPGTRLTVL.